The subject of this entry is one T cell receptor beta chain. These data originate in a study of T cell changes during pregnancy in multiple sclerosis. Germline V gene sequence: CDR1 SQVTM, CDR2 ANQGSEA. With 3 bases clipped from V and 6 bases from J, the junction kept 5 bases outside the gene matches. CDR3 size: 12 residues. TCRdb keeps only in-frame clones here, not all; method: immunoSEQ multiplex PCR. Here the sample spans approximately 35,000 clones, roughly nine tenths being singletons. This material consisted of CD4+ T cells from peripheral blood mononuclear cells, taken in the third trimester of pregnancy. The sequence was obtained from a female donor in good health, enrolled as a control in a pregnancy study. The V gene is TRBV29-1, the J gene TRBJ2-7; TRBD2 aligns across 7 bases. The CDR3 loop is CSVDKGGAEQYF. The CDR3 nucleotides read TGCAGCGTTGATAAGGGAGGGGCCGAGCAGTACTTC.